One and the same sample provided the 6 T cell receptor beta chains below, sequenced in a study of metastatic and nonmetastatic thyroid tumors. TCRdb reprocessed the PCR reads using MiXCR. The table shows around 50,000 clones, with just under 30% occurring only once. Until they underwent thyroid surgery, no patient had received any treatment. The sample was blood. The origin of the receptors is a female donor with papillary thyroid cancer or a benign thyroid nodule (not recorded which). Some clones in this sample may be carry-over from other donors' samples.

This clone has only a few counts. The chain links TRBV11-3 to TRBJ2-1; no reliable D call. CDR3 length equals 12 residues. Germline V gene data show CDR1 as SGHNT and CDR2 as YENEEA. Trimming shortened V by 5 bases and J by 7 bases, and 9 bases separated the two germline ends. In DNA form, the CDR3 reads TGTGCCAGCAGCATAGTCCTAAATGAGCAGTTCTTC. It is translated as CASSIVLNEQFF.

The rearrangement joins TRBV30 to TRBJ1-5; D remains ambiguous. The germline CDR1 and CDR2 sequences are GTSNPN and SVGIG (reference sequence). V was clipped by 0 bases and J by 7 bases, with 7 bases between them. The length of the CDR3 is 12 residues. The CDR3: CAWSVGGQPQHF. The CDR3 DNA reads as TGTGCCTGGAGTGTAGGAGGACAGCCCCAGCATTTT.

This clone turned up a few times. V usage is TRBV6-5 and J usage is TRBJ1-2; 7 bases fit TRBD1. J lost 4 bases, V lost 2 bases, and 4 bases had no gene match. CDR1 and CDR2 (germline): MNHEY, SVGAGI. The CDR3 totals 14 residues. CDR3 bases: TGTGCCAGCAGTTACGGGACAGACCTCTATGGCTACACCTTC. Amino acids: CASSYGTDLYGYTF.

This clone was recorded only once. The chain couples TRBV7-9 to TRBJ2-5; TRBD1 matches at 8 bases. Trimming at V came to 5 bases and at J to 4 bases, leaving 12 bases not matched to a gene. The CDR3 has 16 residues. Germline V gene data show CDR1 as SEHNR and CDR2 as FQNEAQ (reference sequence). CDR3 amino acids: CASSTHRGTLTETQYF. CDR3 sequence (DNA): TGTGCCAGCAGCACACACAGGGGGACGCTTACAGAGACCCAGTACTTC.

This clone appeared many times. The chain recombines TRBV7-6 with TRBJ2-5; maybe TRBD2 (6 bases). This CDR3 spans 12 amino acids. The V end lost 4 bases, the J end lost 5 bases, and 8 bases lay between the germline ends. The V gene's germline CDR1 is SGHVS and CDR2 FNYEAQ. The DNA of the CDR3 is TGTGCCAGCAGCTGGGGGGTGGAGACCCAGTACTTC. Translating gives CASSWGVETQYF. Complete variable domain (other parts from reference TRBV7-6 and TRBJ2-5): GAGVSQSPRYKVTKRGQDVALRCDPISGHVSLYWYRQALGQGPEFLTYFNYEAQQDKSGLPNDRFSAERPEGSISTLTIQRTEQRDSAMYRCASSWGVETQYFGPGTRLLVL.

By share of the sample, this clone is medium-sized. The chain joins TRBV6-2 or TRBV6-3 to TRBJ2-7, with D tentatively TRBD1 (6 bases). V was shortened by 5 bases and J by 0 bases, with 11 bases between the two germline ends. Per germline, CDR1 MNHEY and CDR2 SVGEGT. The CDR3 spans 14 residues. The CDR3 nucleotides are TGTGCCAGCAGTAGGATCAGGGGCTCCTACGAGCAGTACTTC. Its translation: CASSRIRGSYEQYF.